The 26 T cell receptor beta chains below were found in one sample sequenced in a study of cytomegalovirus exposure and HLA in healthy donors. It was with 60 Vbeta and 13 Jbeta primers that the PCR ran. Profiling relied on immunoSEQ multiplex PCR, and the TCRdb table lists in-frame clones only, not all of them. This sample yields some 140,000 clones, of which 70% to 85% are seen a single time; 6.5% belongs to the top ten. Sequenced material: PBMCs. The source is a man aged 35 to 55 in good health and CMV-seropositive.

This chain links TRBV4-1 with TRBJ2-7; TRBD2 agrees at 13 bases. This CDR3 spans 16 amino acids. V dropped 0 bases and J dropped 5; count of bases not matched to a gene: 4. Germline-derived CDR1 and CDR2 are MGHRA and YSYEKL. As DNA, the CDR3 is TGCGCCAGCAGCCAAGATAGGACTAGCGGGAGCCACGAGCAGTACTTC. The encoded protein is CASSQDRTSGSHEQYF.

This chain links TRBV28 with TRBJ1-4; TRBD1 is a possible D gene (6 bases). The CDR3 has 16 residues. The V end lost 5 bases, the J end lost 0 bases, and 13 bases lay between the germline ends. Looked up from germline, CDR1 is MDHEN and CDR2 is SYDVKM. The CDR3 here is CASSLDRAATNEKLFF. CDR3 DNA: TGTGCCAGCAGTCTGGACAGAGCCGCAACTAATGAAAAACTGTTTTTT.

V and J are TRBV6-1 and TRBJ1-1, with D unclear. The germline V and J ends were trimmed by 3 bases and 6 bases, with 14 bases remaining between them. The CDR3 extends over 14 amino acids. In germline, CDR1 is MNHNS, CDR2 SASEGT. This CDR3 is CASSEPGGRAEAFF. DNA of the CDR3: TGTGCCAGCAGTGAGCCAGGAGGGCGCGCTGAAGCTTTCTTT.

The chain combines TRBV7-9 with TRBJ2-2, with TRBD1 matching 7 bases. There are 16 residues in the CDR3. V lost 4 bases, J lost 1 base, and 6 bases stayed unmatched. Germline loops: CDR1 SEHNR, CDR2 FQNEAQ (reference sequence). CDR3 protein: CASSSPGTENTGELFF. DNA for the CDR3: TGTGCCAGCAGCTCCCCCGGGACAGAGAACACCGGGGAGCTGTTTTTT.

This clone was seen ten or more times. The chain is built from TRBV28 and TRBJ1-1, with D unclear. With 2 bases removed from V and 4 bases from J, the gap between germline ends came to 14 bases. Looked up from germline, CDR1 is MDHEN and CDR2 is SYDVKM. CDR3 length equals 15 residues. This chain's CDR3 is CASSLRGLPGTEAFF. In nucleotides, the CDR3 is TGTGCCAGCAGTTTAAGAGGACTTCCGGGCACTGAAGCTTTCTTT.

This CDR3 reads CSALGQGNYGYTF. In nucleotides, the CDR3 is TGCAGCGCGCTGGGACAGGGCAACTATGGCTACACCTTC. The V call is TRBV29-1, the J call TRBJ1-2; 9 nucleotides align to TRBD1. Losses at the gene ends were 7 bases for V and 2 bases for J; bases not matched to a gene: 5. Germline assignment: CDR1 SQVTM and CDR2 ANQGSEA. The CDR3 loop spans 13 amino acids.

The rearrangement joins TRBV7-7 to TRBJ2-5; maybe TRBD2 (6 bases). Deletions cut 3 bases from V and 5 bases from J, with 10 bases between. The CDR3 length is 13 residues. Germline V gene lookup returns CDR1 SSHAT and CDR2 FNYEAQ (reference sequence). The DNA of the CDR3 is TGTGCCAGCAGCTTGGGGGGTGGGGAGACCCAGTACTTC. Translation gives CASSLGGGETQYF.

The rearrangement joins TRBV6-1 to TRBJ2-7; TRBD2 is a possible D gene (6 bases). V was cut by 3 bases and J by 5 bases, with 17 bases left in between. Per the germline V gene, CDR1 is MNHNS and CDR2 is SASEGT. This CDR3 contains 15 residues. CDR3 in amino acids: CASSERASEGHEQYF. CDR3 coding DNA: TGTGCCAGCAGTGAGAGGGCTAGCGAAGGCCACGAGCAGTACTTC.

This clone has just one count. The chain recombines TRBV7-2 with TRBJ2-1, with 7 bases aligning to TRBD2. The V and J ends lost 1 base and 11 bases, in that order; junction bases with no gene match: 2. Looked up from germline, CDR1 is SGHTA and CDR2 is FQGNSA. This CDR3 has 12 residues. DNA for the CDR3: TGTGCCAGCAGCTTAGAAGGGACTAAGCAGTTCTTC. Its protein is CASSLEGTKQFF.

Comment on this clone: One end of the junction fails to match germline, which may point to a read error. The chain employs TRBV7-9 and TRBJ2-7; a possible D gene is TRBD2 (6 bases). This CDR3 has 17 amino acids. Germline values: CDR1 SEHNR, CDR2 FQNEAQ (reference sequence). The CDR3 coding sequence is TGTTCCAGCAGCTTGCCGAGGGAGGCAGGGACTCGCTACGAGCAGTACTTC. Translated, it gives CSSSLPREAGTRYEQYF.

The V and J genes are TRBV27 and TRBJ2-7; D not resolved. Trimming removed 3 bases at V and 3 bases at J, with 9 bases between. CDR1 is MNHEY and CDR2 is SMNVEV in the germline V gene (reference sequence). CDR3 length equals 13 residues. This CDR3 is CASSLNSNYEQYF. The CDR3 DNA sequence: TGTGCCAGCAGTTTGAACAGTAACTACGAGCAGTACTTC.

This sequence joins TRBV10-3 and TRBJ2-1, with 10 bases aligning to TRBD2. V trimming: 11 bases; J trimming: 5 bases; junction bases outside the gene matches: 18. Germline CDR1 is ENHRY and CDR2 is SYGVKD. This CDR3 has 17 amino acids. The CDR3 DNA follows: TGTGCCGGCCCTCGGCTAGCGGGAGTGTTTAATGACAATGAGCAGTTCTTC. Its translation: CAGPRLAGVFNDNEQFF.

This rearrangement joins TRBV6-4 to TRBJ1-2; D ambiguous. Trimming pared 8 bases from V and 3 bases from J, leaving 7 bases between. Germline lookup yields CDR1 MRHNA and CDR2 SNTAGT. This CDR3 is 11 amino acids long. CDR3 in amino acids: CASREYYGYTF. The CDR3 DNA reads TGTGCCAGCCGGGAGTACTATGGCTACACCTTC.

The chain carries TRBV6-5 and TRBJ1-2; D not resolved. Germline loops: CDR1 MNHEY, CDR2 SVGAGI. The V gene lost 0 bases and the J gene lost 8 bases, with 13 bases spanning the gap. The CDR3 consists of 14 residues. The CDR3 sequence: CASSYSGYRWGYTF. In nucleotides, the CDR3 is TGTGCCAGCAGTTACTCCGGGTATAGGTGGGGCTACACCTTC.

The genes are TRBV6-1 and TRBJ2-7; 9 bases fit TRBD1. Germline V gene sequence: CDR1 MNHNS, CDR2 SASEGT. There are 14 residues in the CDR3. V shed 5 bases, J shed 2 bases, and the junction held 4 bases outside the gene matches. CDR3 residues: CASSLRDRAYEQYF. The CDR3 nucleotides read TGTGCCAGCAGTTTAAGGGACAGGGCCTACGAGCAGTACTTC.

The CDR3 region is CASTARTGRYNEQFF. The CDR3 nucleotides read TGTGCCAGTACGGCCAGGACAGGGCGATACAATGAGCAGTTCTTC. V is TRBV19 and J is TRBJ2-1, with 8 bases matching TRBD1. The CDR3 is 15 amino acids. The ends lost 7 bases at V and 4 bases at J; junction bases unmatched: 9. In germline, CDR1 is LNHDA, CDR2 SQIVND (reference sequence).

This chain joins TRBV6-5 and TRBJ2-2, with D perhaps TRBD1 (6 bases). The germline V gene encodes CDR1 MNHEY and CDR2 SVGAGI. The V end lost 2 bases, the J end lost 8 bases, and 12 bases lay between the germline ends. The CDR3 consists of 14 residues. This CDR3 reads CASSYLQGLGELFF. CDR3 DNA: TGTGCCAGCAGTTACCTCCAGGGGTTGGGGGAGCTGTTTTTT.

The chain combines TRBV5-6 with TRBJ2-1, with a weak D call TRBD2 (5 bases). CDR1 and CDR2 from the germline V gene are SGHDT and YYEEEE. CDR3 length equals 14 residues. The germline V and J ends were trimmed by 3 bases and 7 bases, with 14 bases remaining between them. CDR3 protein: CASSSPRSGNEQFF. CDR3 bases: TGTGCCAGCAGCTCCCCCAGGTCGGGGAATGAGCAGTTCTTC.

In this sample, this clone turned up a few times. The gene calls are TRBV11-2 and TRBJ1-1; weak D call: TRBD1 (6 bases). V lost 5 bases to trimming and J lost 3 bases, with 10 bases between them. CDR1 is SGHAT and CDR2 is FQNNGV in the germline V gene. The CDR3 has 13 amino acids. The CDR3 is CASSPGADTEAFF. CDR3 coding DNA: TGTGCCAGCAGCCCAGGGGCCGACACTGAAGCTTTCTTT.

The chain is built from TRBV5-1 and TRBJ2-1; 15 nucleotides line up with TRBD2. The V and J ends lost 4 bases and 5 bases, in that order; junction bases with no gene match: 10. CDR1 and CDR2 (germline): SGHRS, YFSETQ. The CDR3 extends over 18 amino acids. CDR3 nucleotides: TGCGCCAGCAGCGGAGGACTAGCGGGAGGGCCGAGCAACAATGAGCAGTTCTTC. This sequence encodes CASSGGLAGGPSNNEQFF.

The gene calls are TRBV6-5 and TRBJ2-5, with TRBD2 identical over 12 bases. Germline values: CDR1 MNHEY, CDR2 SVGAGI. The CDR3 consists of 15 residues. The ends lost 0 bases at V and 5 bases at J; junction bases unmatched: 1. The CDR3 DNA sequence: TGTGCCAGCAGTTACTCGACTAGCGGGAGTGAGACCCAGTACTTC. Its translation is CASSYSTSGSETQYF.

Only a few counts were recorded for this clone. V is TRBV11-2 and J is TRBJ2-7; D is unresolved. Trimming took off 1 base at V and 2 bases at J, with 6 bases between the two ends. Looked up from germline, CDR1 is SGHAT and CDR2 is FQNNGV. CDR3 length: 13 residues. CDR3 DNA sequence: TGTGCCAGCAGCTTAGTGGCACCCTACGAGCAGTACTTC. Its translation is CASSLVAPYEQYF.

The genes are TRBV4-1 and TRBJ1-5; no clear D gene. There are 14 residues in the CDR3. Per the germline V gene, CDR1 is MGHRA and CDR2 is YSYEKL. V dropped 8 bases and J dropped 0 bases, with 11 bases sitting between them. The CDR3 here is CASGSTNSNQPQHF. The DNA of the CDR3 is TGCGCCAGCGGTTCAACTAATAGCAATCAGCCCCAGCATTTT.

The rearrangement joins TRBV4-2 to TRBJ2-7, with D possibly matching TRBD2 (5 bases). Germline V gene sequence: CDR1 LGHNA, CDR2 YNFKEQ. The CDR3 spans 13 residues. V dropped 0 bases and J dropped 8 bases, with 11 bases sitting between them. The CDR3 protein is CASSQEAAYKQYF. CDR3 nucleotides: TGTGCCAGCAGCCAAGAAGCGGCATACAAGCAGTACTTC.

In DNA, the CDR3 is TGCAGCGTTGAAGGGGGGACTAGCGGGAGCATATACGAGCAGTACTTC. Translated, it gives CSVEGGTSGSIYEQYF. This chain uses TRBV29-1 with TRBJ2-7, with TRBD2 matching over 14 bases. The CDR3 is 16 amino acids. CDR1 SQVTM and CDR2 ANQGSEA come from the germline V gene. V gave up 1 base and J gave up 4 bases; unmatched junction bases: 6.

The chain uses TRBV29-1 and TRBJ2-1, with D possibly matching TRBD1 (5 bases). The V gene lost 5 bases and the J gene lost 5 bases, with 13 bases spanning the gap. From germline, CDR1 is SQVTM and CDR2 ANQGSEA. This CDR3 contains 13 residues. DNA of the CDR3: TGCAGCGTTTGGGGCATTGTGGACAATGAGCAGTTCTTC. It codes for CSVWGIVDNEQFF.